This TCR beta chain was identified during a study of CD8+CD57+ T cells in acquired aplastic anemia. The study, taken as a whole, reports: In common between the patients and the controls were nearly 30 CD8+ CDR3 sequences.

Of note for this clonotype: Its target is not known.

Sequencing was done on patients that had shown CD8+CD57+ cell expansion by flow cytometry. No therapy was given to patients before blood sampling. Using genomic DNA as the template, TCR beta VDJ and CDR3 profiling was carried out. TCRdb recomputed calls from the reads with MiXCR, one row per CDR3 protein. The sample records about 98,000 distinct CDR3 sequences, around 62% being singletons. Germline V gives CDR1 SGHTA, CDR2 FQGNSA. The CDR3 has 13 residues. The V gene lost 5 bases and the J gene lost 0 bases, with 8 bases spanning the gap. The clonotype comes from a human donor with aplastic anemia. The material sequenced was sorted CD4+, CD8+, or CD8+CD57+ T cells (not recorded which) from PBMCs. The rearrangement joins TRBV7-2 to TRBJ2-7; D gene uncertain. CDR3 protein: CASSHSLSYEQYF. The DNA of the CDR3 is TGTGCCAGCAGCCACAGCCTCTCCTACGAGCAGTACTTC.